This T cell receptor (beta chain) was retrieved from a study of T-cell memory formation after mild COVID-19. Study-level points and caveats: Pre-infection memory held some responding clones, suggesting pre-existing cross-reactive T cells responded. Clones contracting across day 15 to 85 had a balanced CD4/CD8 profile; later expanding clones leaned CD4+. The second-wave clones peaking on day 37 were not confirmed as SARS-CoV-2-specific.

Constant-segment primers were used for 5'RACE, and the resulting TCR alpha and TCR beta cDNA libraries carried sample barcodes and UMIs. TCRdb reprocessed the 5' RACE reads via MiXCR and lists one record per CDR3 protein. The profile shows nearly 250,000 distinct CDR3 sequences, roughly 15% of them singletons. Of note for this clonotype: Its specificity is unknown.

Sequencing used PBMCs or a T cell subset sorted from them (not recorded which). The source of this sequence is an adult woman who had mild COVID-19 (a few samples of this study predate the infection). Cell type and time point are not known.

DNA for the CDR3: TGTGCCAGCAGCCCGGATACTACAAGCGCTGAAGCTTTCTTT. Its protein is CASSPDTTSAEAFF. The V gene is TRBV5-5, the J gene TRBJ1-1; D call uncertain. CDR1 is SGHKS and CDR2 is YYEKEE in the germline V gene (reference sequence). Trimming removed 4 bases at V and 6 bases at J, with 16 bases between. CDR3 length: 14 amino acids.